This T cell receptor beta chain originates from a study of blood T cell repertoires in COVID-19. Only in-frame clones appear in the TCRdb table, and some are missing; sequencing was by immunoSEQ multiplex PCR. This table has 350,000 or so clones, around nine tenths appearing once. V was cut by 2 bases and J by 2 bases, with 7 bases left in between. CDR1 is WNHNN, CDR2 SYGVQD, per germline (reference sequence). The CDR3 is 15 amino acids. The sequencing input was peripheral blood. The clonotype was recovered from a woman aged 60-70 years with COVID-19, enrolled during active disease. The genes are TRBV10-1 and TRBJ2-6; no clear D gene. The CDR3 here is CASSEPEAGANVLTF. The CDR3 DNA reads TGCGCCAGCAGTGAGCCAGAAGCTGGGGCCAACGTCCTGACTTTC.